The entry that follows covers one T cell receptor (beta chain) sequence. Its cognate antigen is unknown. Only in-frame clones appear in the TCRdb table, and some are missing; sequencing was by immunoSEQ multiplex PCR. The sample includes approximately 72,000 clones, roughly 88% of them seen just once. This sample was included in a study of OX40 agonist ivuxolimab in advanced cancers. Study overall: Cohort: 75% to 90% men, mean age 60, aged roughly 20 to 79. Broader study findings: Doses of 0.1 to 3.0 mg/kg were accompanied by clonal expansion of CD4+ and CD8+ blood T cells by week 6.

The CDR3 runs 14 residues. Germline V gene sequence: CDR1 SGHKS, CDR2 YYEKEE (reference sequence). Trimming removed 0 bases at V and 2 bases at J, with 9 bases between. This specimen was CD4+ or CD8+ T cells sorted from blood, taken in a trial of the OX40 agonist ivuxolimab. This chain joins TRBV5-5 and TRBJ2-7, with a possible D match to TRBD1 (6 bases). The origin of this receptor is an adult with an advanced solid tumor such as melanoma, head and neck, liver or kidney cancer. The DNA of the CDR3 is TGTGCCAGCAGCTTGGATGCAGGGGCCTACGAGCAGTACTTC. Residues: CASSLDAGAYEQYF.